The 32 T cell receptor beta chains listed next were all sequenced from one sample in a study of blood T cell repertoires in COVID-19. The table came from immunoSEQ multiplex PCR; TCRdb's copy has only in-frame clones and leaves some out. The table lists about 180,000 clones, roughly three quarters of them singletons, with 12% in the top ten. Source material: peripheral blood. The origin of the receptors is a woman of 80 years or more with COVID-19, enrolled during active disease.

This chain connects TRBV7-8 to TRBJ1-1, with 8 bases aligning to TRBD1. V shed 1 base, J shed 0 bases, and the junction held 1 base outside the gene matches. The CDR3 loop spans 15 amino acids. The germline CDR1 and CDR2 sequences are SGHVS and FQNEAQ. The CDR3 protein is CASSLGTGMNTEAFF. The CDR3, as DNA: TGTGCCAGCAGCTTAGGGACAGGGATGAACACTGAAGCTTTCTTT.

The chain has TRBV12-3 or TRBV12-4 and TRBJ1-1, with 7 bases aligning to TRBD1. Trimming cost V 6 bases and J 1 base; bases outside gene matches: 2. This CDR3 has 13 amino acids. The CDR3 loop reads CASRTGRNTEAFF. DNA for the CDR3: TGTGCCAGCAGGACAGGGAGGAACACTGAAGCTTTCTTT.

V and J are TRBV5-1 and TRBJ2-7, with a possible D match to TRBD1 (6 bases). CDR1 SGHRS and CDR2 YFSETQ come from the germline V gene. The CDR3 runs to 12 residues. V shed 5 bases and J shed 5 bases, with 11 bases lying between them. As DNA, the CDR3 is TGCGCCAGCAGACAGGGCTGGGACGAGCAGTACTTC. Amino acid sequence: CASRQGWDEQYF.

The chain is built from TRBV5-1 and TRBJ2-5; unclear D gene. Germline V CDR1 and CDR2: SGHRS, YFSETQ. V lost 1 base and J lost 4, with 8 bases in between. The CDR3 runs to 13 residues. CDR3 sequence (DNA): TGCGCCAGCAGCTTGCGGTTCGGAGAGACCCAGTACTTC. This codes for CASSLRFGETQYF. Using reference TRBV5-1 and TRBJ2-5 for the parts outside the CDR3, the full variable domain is KAGVTQTPRYLIKTRGQQVTLSCSPISGHRSVSWYQQTPGQGLQFLFEYFSETQRNKGNFPGRFSGRQFSNSRSEMNVSTLELGDSALYLCASSLRFGETQYFGPGTRLLVL.

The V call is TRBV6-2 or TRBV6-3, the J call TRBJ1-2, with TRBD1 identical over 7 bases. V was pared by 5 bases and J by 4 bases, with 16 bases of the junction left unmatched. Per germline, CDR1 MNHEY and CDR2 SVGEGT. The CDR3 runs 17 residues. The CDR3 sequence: CASSDPGQSSSTYGYTF. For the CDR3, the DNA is TGTGCCAGCAGTGATCCGGGACAGTCGTCCTCTACCTATGGCTACACCTTC.

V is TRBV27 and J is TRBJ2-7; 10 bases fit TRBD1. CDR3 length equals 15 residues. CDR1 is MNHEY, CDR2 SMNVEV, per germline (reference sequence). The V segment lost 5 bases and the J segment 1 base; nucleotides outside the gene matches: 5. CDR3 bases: TGTGCCAGCAGTCGACAGGGGGCACTATCCTACGAGCAGTACTTC. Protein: CASSRQGALSYEQYF.

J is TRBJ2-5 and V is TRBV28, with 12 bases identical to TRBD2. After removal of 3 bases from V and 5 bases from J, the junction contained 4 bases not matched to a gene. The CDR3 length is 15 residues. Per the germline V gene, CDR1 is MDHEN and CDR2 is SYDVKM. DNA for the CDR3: TGTGCCAGCAGTTTGGCTAGCGGGAGGGTTGAGACCCAGTACTTC. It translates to CASSLASGRVETQYF.

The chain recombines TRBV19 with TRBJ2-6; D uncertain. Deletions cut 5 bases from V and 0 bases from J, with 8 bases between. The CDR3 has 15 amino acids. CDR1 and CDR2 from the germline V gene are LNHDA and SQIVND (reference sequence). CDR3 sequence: CASSRPSSGANVLTF. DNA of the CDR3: TGTGCCAGTAGTCGTCCGTCCTCTGGGGCCAACGTCCTGACTTTC.

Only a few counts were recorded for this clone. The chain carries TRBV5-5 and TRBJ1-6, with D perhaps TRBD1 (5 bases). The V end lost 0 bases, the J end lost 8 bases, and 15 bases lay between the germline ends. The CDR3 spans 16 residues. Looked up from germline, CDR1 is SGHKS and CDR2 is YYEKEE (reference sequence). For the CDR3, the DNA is TGTGCCAGCAGCTTGGTTGGCAGGGCTTCCGATTCACCCCTCCACTTT. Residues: CASSLVGRASDSPLHF.

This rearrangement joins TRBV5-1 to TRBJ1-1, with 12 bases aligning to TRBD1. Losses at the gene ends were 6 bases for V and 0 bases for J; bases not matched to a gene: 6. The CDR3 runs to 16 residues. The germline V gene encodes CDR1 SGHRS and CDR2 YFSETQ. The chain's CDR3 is CASKGQGAVMNTEAFF. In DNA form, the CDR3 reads TGCGCCAGCAAGGGACAGGGGGCTGTGATGAACACTGAAGCTTTCTTT. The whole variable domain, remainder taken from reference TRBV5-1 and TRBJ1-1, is KAGVTQTPRYLIKTRGQQVTLSCSPISGHRSVSWYQQTPGQGLQFLFEYFSETQRNKGNFPGRFSGRQFSNSRSEMNVSTLELGDSALYLCASKGQGAVMNTEAFFGQGTRLTVV.

CDR3 nucleotide sequence: TGTGCCAGCAGCTTGGCGGCGGGACGTGGCTACACCTTC. Its protein product is CASSLAAGRGYTF. The chain employs TRBV5-5 and TRBJ1-2; D might be TRBD1 (5 bases). CDR1 is SGHKS and CDR2 is YYEKEE in the germline V gene (reference sequence). This CDR3 region has 13 residues. Trimming cost V 0 bases and J 7 bases, with 10 bases left between them.

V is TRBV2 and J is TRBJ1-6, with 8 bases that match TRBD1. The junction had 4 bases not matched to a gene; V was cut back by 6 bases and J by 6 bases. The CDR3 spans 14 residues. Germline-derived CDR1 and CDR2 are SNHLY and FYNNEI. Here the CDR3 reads CASSKTGVNSPLHF. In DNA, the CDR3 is TGTGCCAGCAGCAAGACAGGGGTTAATTCACCCCTCCACTTT.

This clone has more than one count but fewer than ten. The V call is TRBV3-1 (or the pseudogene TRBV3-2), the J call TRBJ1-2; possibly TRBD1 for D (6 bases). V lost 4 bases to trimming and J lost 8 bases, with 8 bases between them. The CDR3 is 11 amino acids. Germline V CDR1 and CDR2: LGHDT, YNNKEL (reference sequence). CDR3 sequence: CASSRQEGYTF. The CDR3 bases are TGTGCCAGCAGCCGACAGGAGGGCTACACCTTC.

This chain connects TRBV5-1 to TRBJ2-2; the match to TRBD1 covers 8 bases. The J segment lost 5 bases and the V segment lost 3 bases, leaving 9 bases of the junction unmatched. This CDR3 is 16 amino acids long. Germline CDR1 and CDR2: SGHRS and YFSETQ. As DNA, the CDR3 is TGCGCCAGCAGCTACCCCCCGGGACAGGCAACCGGGGAGCTGTTTTTT. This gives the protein CASSYPPGQATGELFF. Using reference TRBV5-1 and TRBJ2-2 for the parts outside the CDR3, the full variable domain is KAGVTQTPRYLIKTRGQQVTLSCSPISGHRSVSWYQQTPGQGLQFLFEYFSETQRNKGNFPGRFSGRQFSNSRSEMNVSTLELGDSALYLCASSYPPGQATGELFFGEGSRLTVL.

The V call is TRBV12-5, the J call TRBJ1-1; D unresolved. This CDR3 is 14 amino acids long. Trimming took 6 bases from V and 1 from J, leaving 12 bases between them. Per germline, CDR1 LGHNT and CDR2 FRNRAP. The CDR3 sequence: CASGMRAPNTEAFF. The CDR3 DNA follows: TGTGCTAGTGGCATGAGAGCCCCGAACACTGAAGCTTTCTTT.

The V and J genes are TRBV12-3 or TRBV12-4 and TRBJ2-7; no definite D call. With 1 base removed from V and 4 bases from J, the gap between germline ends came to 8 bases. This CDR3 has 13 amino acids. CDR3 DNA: TGTGCCAGCAGTTTAGTCGGAGATTACGAGCAGTACTTC. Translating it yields CASSLVGDYEQYF.

CDR3 DNA: TGTGCCAGCACCCGGACAGGGGAGGTGGACATTCAGTACTTC. Translated: CASTRTGEVDIQYF. The V call is TRBV7-9, the J call TRBJ2-4; 9 bases are a match to TRBD1. Germline loops: CDR1 SEHNR, CDR2 FQNEAQ (reference sequence). The V segment lost 7 bases and the J segment 8 bases; nucleotides outside the gene matches: 9. This CDR3 spans 14 amino acids.

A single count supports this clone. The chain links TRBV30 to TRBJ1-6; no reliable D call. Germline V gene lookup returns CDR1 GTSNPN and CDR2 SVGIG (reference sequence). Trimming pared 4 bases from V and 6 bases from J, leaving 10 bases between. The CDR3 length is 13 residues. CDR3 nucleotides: TGTGCCTGGATCCGGGATGCTAATTCACCCCTCCACTTT. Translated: CAWIRDANSPLHF.

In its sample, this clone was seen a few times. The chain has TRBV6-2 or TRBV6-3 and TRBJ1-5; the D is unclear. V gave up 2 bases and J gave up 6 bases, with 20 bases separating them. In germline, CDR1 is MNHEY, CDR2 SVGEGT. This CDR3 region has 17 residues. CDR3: CASSYPPTFLGRQPQHF. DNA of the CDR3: TGTGCCAGCAGTTACCCGCCCACGTTCTTGGGCCGTCAGCCCCAGCATTTT.

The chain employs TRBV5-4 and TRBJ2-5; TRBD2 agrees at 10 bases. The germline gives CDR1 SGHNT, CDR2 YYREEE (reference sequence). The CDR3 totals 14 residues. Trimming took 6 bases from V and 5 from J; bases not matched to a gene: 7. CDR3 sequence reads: CASTTSGESETQYF. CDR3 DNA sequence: TGTGCCAGCACCACTAGCGGGGAGTCGGAGACCCAGTACTTC.

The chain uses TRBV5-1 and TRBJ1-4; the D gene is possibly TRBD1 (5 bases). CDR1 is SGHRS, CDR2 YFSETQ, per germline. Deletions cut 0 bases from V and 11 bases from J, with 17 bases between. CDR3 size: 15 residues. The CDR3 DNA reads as TGCGCCAGCAGCTTGGCGGGACTGGGCATCGGGAAACTGTTTTTT. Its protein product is CASSLAGLGIGKLFF.

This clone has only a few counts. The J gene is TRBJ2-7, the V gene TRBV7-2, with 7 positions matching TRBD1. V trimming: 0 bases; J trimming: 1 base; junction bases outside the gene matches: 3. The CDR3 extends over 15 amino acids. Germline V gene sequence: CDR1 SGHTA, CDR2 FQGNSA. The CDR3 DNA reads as TGTGCCAGCAGCTTAGCGGGGACAGCTTCCTACGAGCAGTACTTC. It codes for CASSLAGTASYEQYF.

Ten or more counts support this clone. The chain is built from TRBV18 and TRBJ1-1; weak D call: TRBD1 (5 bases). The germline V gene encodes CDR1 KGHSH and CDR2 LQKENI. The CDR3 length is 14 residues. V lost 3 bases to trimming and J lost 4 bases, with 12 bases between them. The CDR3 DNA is TGTGCCAGCTCACCGTTGGGAGGGACCACTGAAGCTTTCTTT. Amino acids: CASSPLGGTTEAFF.

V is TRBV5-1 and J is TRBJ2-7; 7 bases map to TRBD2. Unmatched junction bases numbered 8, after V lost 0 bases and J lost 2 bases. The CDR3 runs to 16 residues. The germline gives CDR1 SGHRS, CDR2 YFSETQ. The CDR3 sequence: CASSLVLAGSPYEQYF. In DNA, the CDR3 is TGCGCCAGCAGCTTGGTCTTAGCGGGTTCTCCCTACGAGCAGTACTTC.

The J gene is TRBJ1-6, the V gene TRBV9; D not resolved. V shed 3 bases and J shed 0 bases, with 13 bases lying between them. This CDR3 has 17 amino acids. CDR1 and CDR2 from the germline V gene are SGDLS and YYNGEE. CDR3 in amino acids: CASSAEVYISYNSPLHF. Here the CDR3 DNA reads TGTGCCAGCAGCGCCGAGGTGTATATCTCCTATAATTCACCCCTCCACTTT.

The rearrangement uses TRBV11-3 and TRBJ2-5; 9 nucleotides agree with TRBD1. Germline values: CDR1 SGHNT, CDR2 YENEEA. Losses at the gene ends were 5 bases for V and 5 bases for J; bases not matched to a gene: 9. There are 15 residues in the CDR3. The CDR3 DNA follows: TGTGCCAGCAGCCCCCGGACAGGGGCCGGGGAGACCCAGTACTTC. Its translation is CASSPRTGAGETQYF.

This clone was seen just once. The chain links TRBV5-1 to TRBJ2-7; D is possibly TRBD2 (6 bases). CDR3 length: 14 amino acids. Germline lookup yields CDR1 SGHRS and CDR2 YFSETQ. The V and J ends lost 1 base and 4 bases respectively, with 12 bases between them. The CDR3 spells CASSLYAGKYEQYF. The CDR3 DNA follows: TGCGCCAGCAGCTTGTACGCGGGAAAGTACGAGCAGTACTTC.

The CDR3 coding sequence is TGTGCCAGCTCACCAATTACGGGACAGGTCTTCTACAATGAGCAGTTCTTC. Translating gives CASSPITGQVFYNEQFF. This sequence joins TRBV18 and TRBJ2-1, with 8 bases lining up with TRBD1. Looked up from germline, CDR1 is KGHSH and CDR2 is LQKENI. Germline trimming cut 2 bases from V and 3 bases from J; bases unmatched to any gene: 9. The CDR3 runs to 17 residues.

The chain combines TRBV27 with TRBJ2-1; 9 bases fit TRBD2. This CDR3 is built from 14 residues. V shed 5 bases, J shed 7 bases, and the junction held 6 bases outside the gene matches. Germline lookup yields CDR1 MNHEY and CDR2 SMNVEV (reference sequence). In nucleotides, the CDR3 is TGTGCCAGCAGTCCCGGGACTAGCCGGAATGAGCAGTTCTTC. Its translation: CASSPGTSRNEQFF.

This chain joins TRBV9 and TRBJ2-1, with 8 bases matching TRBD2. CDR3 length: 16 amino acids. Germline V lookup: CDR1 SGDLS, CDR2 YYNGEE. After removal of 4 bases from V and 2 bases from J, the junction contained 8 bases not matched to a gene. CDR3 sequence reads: CASSPAGGGTYNEQFF. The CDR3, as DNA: TGTGCCAGCAGCCCGGCGGGGGGCGGAACCTACAATGAGCAGTTCTTC.

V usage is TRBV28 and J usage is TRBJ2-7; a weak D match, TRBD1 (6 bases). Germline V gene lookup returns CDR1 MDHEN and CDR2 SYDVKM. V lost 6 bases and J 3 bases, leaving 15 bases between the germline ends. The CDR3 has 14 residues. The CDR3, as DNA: TGTGCCAGCAGAGGAATTATGGGACACTACGAGCAGTACTTC. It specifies CASRGIMGHYEQYF.

The CDR3 coding sequence is TGTGCCAGCAGCCAAGCGGGACAGGGTACGGAGACCCAGTACTTC. Translating it yields CASSQAGQGTETQYF. The chain recombines TRBV13 with TRBJ2-5; 9 nucleotides agree with TRBD1. This CDR3 spans 15 amino acids. Germline V gene sequence: CDR1 PRHDT, CDR2 FYEKMQ (reference sequence). The trim removed 5 bases at V and 5 bases at J, leaving 9 bases unmatched. The whole variable domain, remainder taken from reference TRBV13 and TRBJ2-5, is AAGVIQSPRHLIKEKRETATLKCYPIPRHDTVYWYQQGPGQDPQFLISFYEKMQSDKGSIPDRFSAQQFSDYHSELNMSSLELGDSALYFCASSQAGQGTETQYFGPGTRLLVL.